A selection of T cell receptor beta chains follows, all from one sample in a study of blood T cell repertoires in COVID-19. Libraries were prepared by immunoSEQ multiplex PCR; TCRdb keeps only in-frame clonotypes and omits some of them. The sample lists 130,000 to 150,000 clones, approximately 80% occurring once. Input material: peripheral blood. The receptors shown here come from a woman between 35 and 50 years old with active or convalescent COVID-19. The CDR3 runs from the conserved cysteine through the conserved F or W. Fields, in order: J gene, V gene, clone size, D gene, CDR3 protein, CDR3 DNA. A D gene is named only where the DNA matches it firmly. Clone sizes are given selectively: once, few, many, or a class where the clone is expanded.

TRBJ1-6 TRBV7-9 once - CASTGLNSPLHF TGTGCCAGCACGGGCCTTAATTCACCCCTCCACTTT
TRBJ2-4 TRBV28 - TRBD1 CASSLWDRATNIQYF TGTGCCAGCAGCCTGTGGGACAGGGCCACAAACATTCAGTACTTC
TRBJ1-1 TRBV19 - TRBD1 CASSTQGGAVTEAFF TGTGCCAGTAGTACCCAAGGGGGCGCGGTTACTGAAGCTTTCTTT
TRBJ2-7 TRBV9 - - CASSVIGSASEQYF TGTGCCAGCAGCGTAATCGGGTCCGCTTCCGAGCAGTACTTC
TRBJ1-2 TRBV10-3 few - CASGQWNYGYTF TGTGCCAGCGGACAGTGGAACTATGGCTACACCTTC
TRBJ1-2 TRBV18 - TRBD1 CASSPTGALPGYTF TGTGCCAGCTCGCCGACAGGGGCTTTACCTGGCTACACCTTC
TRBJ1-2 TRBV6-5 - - CASQGGRAEGYTF TGTGCCAGCCAAGGGGGGAGGGCAGAGGGCTACACCTTC
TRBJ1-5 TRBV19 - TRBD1 CASSARQGNSNQPQHF TGTGCCAGTAGTGCCCGACAGGGAAATAGCAATCAGCCCCAGCATTTT
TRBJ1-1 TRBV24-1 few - CATSDRGTENTEAFF TGTGCCACCAGTGATCGCGGGACCGAGAACACTGAAGCTTTCTTT
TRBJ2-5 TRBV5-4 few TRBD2 CASSLTSGVQETQYF TGTGCCAGCAGCTTAACTAGCGGGGTCCAAGAGACCCAGTACTTC
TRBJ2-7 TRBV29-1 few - CSVRYDLAAYEQYF TGCAGCGTCCGGTATGACCTGGCGGCCTACGAGCAGTACTTC
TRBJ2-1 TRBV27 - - CASTRSGNSYNEQFF TGTGCCAGCACGAGGTCGGGGAACTCCTACAATGAGCAGTTCTTC
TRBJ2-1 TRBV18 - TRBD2 CASSPRGLAVNEQFF TGTGCCAGCTCACCTCGAGGACTAGCCGTCAATGAGCAGTTCTTC
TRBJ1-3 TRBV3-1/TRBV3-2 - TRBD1 CASSPGQGRSGNTIYF TGTGCCAGCAGCCCGGGACAGGGACGCTCTGGAAACACCATATATTTT
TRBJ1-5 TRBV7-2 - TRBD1 CASSLVGTGAVRTQHF TGTGCCAGCAGCTTAGTAGGGACAGGGGCCGTCAGGACCCAGCATTTT
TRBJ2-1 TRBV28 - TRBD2 CASSLSGSYYNEQFF TGTGCCAGCAGTTTAAGCGGGAGTTACTACAATGAGCAGTTCTTC
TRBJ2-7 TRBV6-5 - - CASRSFRQTYEQYF TGTGCCAGCAGATCCTTTCGACAGACCTACGAGCAGTACTTC
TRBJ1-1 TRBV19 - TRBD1 CASIAGQGKAFF TGTGCCAGTATCGCTGGACAGGGGAAAGCTTTCTTT
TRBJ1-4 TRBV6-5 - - CASSYGANEKLFF TGTGCCAGCAGTTACGGAGCGAATGAAAAACTGTTTTTT
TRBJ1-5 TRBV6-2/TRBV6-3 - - CASSYGGYNQPQHF TGTGCCAGCAGTTATGGAGGGTACAATCAGCCCCAGCATTTT
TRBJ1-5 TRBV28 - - CASSPDSPSPQHF TGTGCCAGCAGTCCGGACTCCCCGTCGCCCCAGCATTTT
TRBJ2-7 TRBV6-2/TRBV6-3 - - CASSYQAPGWGQYF TGTGCCAGCAGTTACCAGGCGCCAGGGTGGGGGCAGTACTTC
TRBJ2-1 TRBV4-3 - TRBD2 CASSLGSGLAGYNEQFF TGCGCCAGCAGCCTCGGATCAGGACTAGCGGGATACAATGAGCAGTTCTTC
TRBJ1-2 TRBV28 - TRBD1 CASSSTKTGGAYGYTF TGTGCCAGCAGCTCAACAAAGACAGGGGGGGCTTACGGCTACACCTTC
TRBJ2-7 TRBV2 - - CASSGATPDSRYEQYF TGTGCCAGCAGTGGGGCGACCCCCGACAGTCGCTACGAGCAGTACTTC
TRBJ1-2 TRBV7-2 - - CASSPGQRLTTNYGYTF TGTGCCAGCAGCCCCGGACAGAGACTTACTACTAACTATGGCTACACCTTC
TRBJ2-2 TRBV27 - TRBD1 CASSLYWGQATNTGELFF TGTGCCAGCAGTTTATACTGGGGACAGGCGACGAACACCGGGGAGCTGTTTTTT
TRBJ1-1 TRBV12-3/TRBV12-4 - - CASIPGGDLEAFF TGTGCCAGCATCCCGGGAGGGGACCTTGAAGCTTTCTTT
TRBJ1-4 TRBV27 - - CASSLYNGATNEKLFF TGTGCCAGCAGTTTATATAACGGTGCAACTAATGAAAAACTGTTTTTT
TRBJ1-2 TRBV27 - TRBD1 CASSFSDRAPNYGYTF TGTGCCAGCAGTTTCTCGGACAGGGCTCCAAACTATGGCTACACCTTC
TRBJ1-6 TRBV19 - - CASSIQRPDKHSPLHF TGTGCCAGTAGTATTCAGAGGCCGGACAAGCATTCACCCCTCCACTTT
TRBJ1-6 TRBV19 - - CASSVLRVRSDSPLHF TGTGCCAGTAGTGTCCTCAGGGTCCGATCGGATTCACCCCTCCACTTT
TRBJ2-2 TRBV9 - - CASSVGEGSWTGELFF TGTGCCAGCAGCGTTGGGGAAGGGAGCTGGACCGGGGAGCTGTTTTTT
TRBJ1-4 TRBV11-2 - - CASSHGQRGSELFF TGTGCCAGCAGCCATGGACAGAGGGGATCCGAACTGTTTTTT
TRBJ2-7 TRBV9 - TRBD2 CASSVGGSSYEQYF TGTGCCAGCAGCGTAGGCGGGAGCTCCTACGAGCAGTACTTC
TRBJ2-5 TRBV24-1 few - CATSASGTQYF TGTGCCACCAGTGCATCCGGGACCCAGTACTTC
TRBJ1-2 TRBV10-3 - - CAISERGYGYTF TGTGCCATCAGCGAGAGAGGCTATGGCTACACCTTC
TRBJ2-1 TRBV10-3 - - CAIAGAESSYNEQFF TGTGCCATCGCAGGGGCAGAGAGCTCCTACAATGAGCAGTTCTTC
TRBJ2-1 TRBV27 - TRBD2 CASTHVAGAIYNEQFF TGTGCCAGCACCCACGTAGCGGGAGCTATATACAATGAGCAGTTCTTC
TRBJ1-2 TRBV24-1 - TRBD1 CATRGQGAFGYTF TGTGCCACCAGGGGACAGGGGGCGTTCGGCTACACCTTC
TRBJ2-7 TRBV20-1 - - CSASASSSYEQYF TGCAGTGCTAGTGCTAGCAGCTCCTACGAGCAGTACTTC